The source of this T cell receptor (beta chain) is a study of Ad26.COV2.S vaccination and SARS-CoV-2 variants. Study-wide results and caveats: Those who received vaccine or placebo ended up with similar non-spike TCR breadth. Reports say spike-specific CD8+ and CD4+ T cell responses covered substantial breadth after vaccination.

The sample's treatment: 19 received Ad26.COV2.S at low or high dose, single or two shots; about five received placebo; per-sample allocation not given. Samples came from day 63 after the first vaccine or placebo injection. Aged 18-55 years, donor was enrolled in Boston in about 2020. As for this clone: The antigen remains undetermined.

CDR3 size: 12 residues. Trimming took off 3 bases at V and 7 bases at J, with 10 bases between the two ends. Germline V gene lookup returns CDR1 GTSNPN and CDR2 SVGIG (reference sequence). TCRdb's copy holds only in-frame clones and misses some; the assay was immunoSEQ multiplex PCR. The table lists about 680,000 clones, about 89% of them singletons. The TCR originated in a person aged 18-65 years who received the Ad26.COV2.S COVID-19 vaccine or a placebo. The source was peripheral blood, collected in a trial of Ad26.COV2.S vaccine versus placebo. The rearrangement joins TRBV30 to TRBJ2-1; weak D call: TRBD2 (5 bases). DNA for the CDR3: TGTGCCTGGAGCCGGGGAGTGAATGAGCAGTTCTTC. Encoded protein: CAWSRGVNEQFF. Supplemented by reference TRBV30 and TRBJ2-1, the full variable domain reads SQTIHQWPATLVQPVGSPLSLECTVEGTSNPNLYWYRQAAGRGLQLLFYSVGIGQISSEVPQNLSASRPQDRQFILSSKKLLLSDSGFYLCAWSRGVNEQFFGPGTRLTVL.